A selection of T cell receptor beta chains follows, all from one sample in a study of beta chain features in type 1 diabetes. Sequenced by immunoSEQ multiplex PCR; TCRdb stores in-frame clones only, minus some. The top ten clones hold about 0.019% of a sample with approximately 400,000 clones, about 15% of them seen once. The sample comprised naive CD4+ T cells from blood. Source of these receptors: a woman aged 18-29 years in good health. Each CDR3 is given with its conserved first and last residue. A D gene is named only where the DNA matches it firmly. Not all rows give a size; the values are once, few, many and, for expanded clones, a class.

TRBJ2-1 few . TRBV19 CASRIRLVAGNEQFF TGTGCCAGTAGGATAAGACTAGTCGCGGGAAATGAGCAGTTCTTC
TRBJ2-6 . . TRBV14 CASSQGVSGANVLTF TGTGCCAGCAGCCAAGGTGTATCTGGGGCCAACGTCCTGACTTTC
TRBJ2-1 . TRBD1 TRBV11-3 CASSLAGDRAYNEQFF TGTGCCAGCAGCTTAGCTGGGGACAGGGCCTACAATGAGCAGTTCTTC
TRBJ1-1 . . TRBV30 CAWSNHTEAFF TGTGCCTGGAGCAATCACACTGAAGCTTTCTTT
TRBJ2-4 . TRBD1 TRBV20-1 CRGTGGNIQYF TGCAGAGGGACAGGGGGAAACATTCAGTACTTC
TRBJ2-3 once TRBD1 TRBV7-2 CASSLAGQGTTDTQYF TGTGCCAGCAGCTTAGCGGGACAGGGGACCACAGATACGCAGTATTTT
TRBJ2-1 . TRBD1 TRBV28 CASSPGGLGQGNNEQFF TGTGCCAGCAGTCCGGGTGGCTTAGGACAGGGAAACAATGAGCAGTTCTTC
TRBJ2-7 few . TRBV21-1 CASSDDGWSSYEQYF TGTGCCAGCAGCGATGACGGGTGGAGCTCCTACGAGCAGTACTTC
TRBJ2-2 few . TRBV30 CAWSVRRAGELFF TGTGCCTGGAGTGTACGGAGAGCCGGGGAGCTGTTTTTT
TRBJ1-2 . TRBD1 TRBV10-3 CAISESSLPGTGGLNYGYTF TGTGCCATCAGTGAGTCGTCTCTCCCCGGGACAGGGGGCCTTAACTATGGCTACACCTTC
TRBJ2-7 . . TRBV5-6 CASSLAYEQPSYEQYF TGTGCCAGCAGCTTGGCCTATGAACAGCCGTCCTACGAGCAGTACTTC
TRBJ2-1 few TRBD2 TRBV10-3 CAISEYLRGTSADHYNEQFF TGTGCCATCAGTGAGTACCTTCGGGGGACTAGCGCCGATCATTACAATGAGCAGTTCTTC
TRBJ1-1 few TRBD1 TRBV30 CAWSRGLEAFF TGTGCCTGGTCCAGGGGGCTGGAGGCTTTCTTT
TRBJ2-1 few TRBD2 TRBV30 CAWIGTSGRHSSYNEQFF TGTGCCTGGATTGGGACTAGCGGGAGGCATAGCTCCTACAATGAGCAGTTCTTC